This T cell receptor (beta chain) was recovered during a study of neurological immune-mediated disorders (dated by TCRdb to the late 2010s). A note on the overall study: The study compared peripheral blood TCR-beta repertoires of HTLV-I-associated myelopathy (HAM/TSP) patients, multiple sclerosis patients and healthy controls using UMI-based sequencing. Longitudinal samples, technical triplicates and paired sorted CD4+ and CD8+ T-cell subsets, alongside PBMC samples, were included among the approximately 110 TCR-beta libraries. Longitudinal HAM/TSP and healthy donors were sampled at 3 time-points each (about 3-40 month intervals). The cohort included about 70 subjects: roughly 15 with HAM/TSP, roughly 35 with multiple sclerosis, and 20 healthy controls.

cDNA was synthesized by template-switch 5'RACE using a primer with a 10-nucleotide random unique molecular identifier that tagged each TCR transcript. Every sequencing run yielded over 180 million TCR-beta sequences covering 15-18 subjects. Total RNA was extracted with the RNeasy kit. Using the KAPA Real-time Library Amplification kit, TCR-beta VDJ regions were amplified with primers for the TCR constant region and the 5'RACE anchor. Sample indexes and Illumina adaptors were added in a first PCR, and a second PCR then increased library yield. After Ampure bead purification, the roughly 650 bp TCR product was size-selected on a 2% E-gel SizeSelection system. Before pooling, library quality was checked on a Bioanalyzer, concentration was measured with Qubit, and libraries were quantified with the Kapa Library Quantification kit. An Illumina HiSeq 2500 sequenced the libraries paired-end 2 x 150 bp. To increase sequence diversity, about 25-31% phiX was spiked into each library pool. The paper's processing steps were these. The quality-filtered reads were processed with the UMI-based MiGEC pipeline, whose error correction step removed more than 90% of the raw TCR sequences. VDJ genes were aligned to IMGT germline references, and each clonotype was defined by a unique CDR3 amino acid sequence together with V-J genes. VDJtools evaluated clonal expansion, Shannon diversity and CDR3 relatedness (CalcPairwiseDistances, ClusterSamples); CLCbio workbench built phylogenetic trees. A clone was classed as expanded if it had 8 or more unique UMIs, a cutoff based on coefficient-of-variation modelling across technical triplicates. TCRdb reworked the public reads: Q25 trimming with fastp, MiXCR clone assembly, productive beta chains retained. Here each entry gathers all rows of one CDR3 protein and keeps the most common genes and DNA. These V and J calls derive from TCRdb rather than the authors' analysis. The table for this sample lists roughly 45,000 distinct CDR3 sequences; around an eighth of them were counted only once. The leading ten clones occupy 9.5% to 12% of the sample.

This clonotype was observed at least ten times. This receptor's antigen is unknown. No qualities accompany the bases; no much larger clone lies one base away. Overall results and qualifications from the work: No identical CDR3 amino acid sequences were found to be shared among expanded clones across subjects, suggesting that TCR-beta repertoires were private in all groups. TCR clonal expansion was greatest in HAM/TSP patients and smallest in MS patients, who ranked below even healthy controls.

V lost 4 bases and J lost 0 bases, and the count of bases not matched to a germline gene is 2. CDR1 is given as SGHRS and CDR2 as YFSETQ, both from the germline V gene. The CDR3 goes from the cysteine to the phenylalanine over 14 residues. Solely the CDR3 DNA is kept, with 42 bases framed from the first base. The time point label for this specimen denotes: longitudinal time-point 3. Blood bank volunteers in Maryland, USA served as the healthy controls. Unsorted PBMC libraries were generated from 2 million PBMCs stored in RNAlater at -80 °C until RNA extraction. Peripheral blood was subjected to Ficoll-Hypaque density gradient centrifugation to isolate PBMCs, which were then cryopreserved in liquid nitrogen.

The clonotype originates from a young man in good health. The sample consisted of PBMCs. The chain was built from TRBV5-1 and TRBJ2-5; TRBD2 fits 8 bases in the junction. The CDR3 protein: CASSRTSNQETQYF. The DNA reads TGCGCCAGCAGCAGGACTAGCAACCAAGAGACCCAGTACTTC.